This T cell receptor beta chain derives from a study of T-cell memory formation after mild COVID-19. CDR1 and CDR2 from the germline V gene are MNHNS and SASEGT. V was pared by 6 bases and J by 0 bases, with 18 bases between. The CDR3 is made up of 16 amino acids. TCRdb called the 5' RACE reads again in MiXCR, with one record for every CDR3 protein. The table includes roughly 320,000 distinct CDR3 sequences, 28% detected once. This TCR came from an adult woman who had mild COVID-19 (a few samples of this study predate the infection). Cell type and time point are not known. Sequencing input: PBMCs or a T cell subset sorted from them (not recorded which). The chain combines TRBV6-1 with TRBJ2-7; a possible D gene is TRBD1 (6 bases). CDR3 bases: TGTGCCAGCAGAGAACTTGGACAGTTCAGCTCCTACGAGCAGTACTTC. Translating gives CASRELGQFSSYEQYF.